The 11 T cell receptor beta chains in this list originate from one sample, sequenced in a study of Graves' ophthalmopathy and Graves' hyperthyroidism. The authors amplified TCR beta CDR3 regions from RNA transcripts. RT-PCR with HTBI primers came first, then second-round multiplex PCR. TCRdb fed the multiplex PCR reads into MiXCR, producing one record per CDR3 protein. This table has about 740,000 distinct CDR3 sequences, 40% appearing once. The sequenced sample was peripheral blood. The receptors stem from an adult man with Graves' ophthalmopathy.

The V and J genes are TRBV25-1 and TRBJ2-2, with TRBD1 matching 9 bases. Per germline, CDR1 MGHDK and CDR2 SYGVNS. CDR3 length equals 16 residues. J gave up 0 bases and V 6 bases, and 5 bases lay outside the gene matches. In DNA, the CDR3 is TGTGCCAGCAGCCCATACAGGGGGCCGAACACCGGGGAGCTGTTTTTT. Translated, it gives CASSPYRGPNTGELFF.

This clonotype was found a few times. V and J are TRBV7-3 and TRBJ2-7, with 7 bases that match TRBD2. The trim removed 1 base at V and 4 bases at J, leaving 7 bases unmatched. The CDR3 covers 15 residues. Per germline, CDR1 SGHTA and CDR2 FQGTGA. CDR3 nucleotides: TGTGCCAGCAGCTTAAGTCAAGCGGGAATTTACGAGCAGTACTTC. Translation gives CASSLSQAGIYEQYF.

For this clonotype: At one boundary the junction diverges from the germline segment, which might be a read error. CDR3: CASSYGTASNYGYTF. CDR3 bases: TGTGCCAGCAGTTACGGGACAGCTTCTAACTATGGCTACACCTTC. This chain uses TRBV10-2 with TRBJ1-2; TRBD1 matches at 7 bases. The CDR3 is 15 residues long. Germline CDR1 reads WSHSY; CDR2 reads SAAADI.

This clonotype has more than one count but fewer than ten. The rearrangement links TRBV7-9 to TRBJ1-2; 9 nucleotides align to TRBD1. J was trimmed by 6 bases and V by 5 bases; bases with no gene match: 16. The CDR3 runs 17 residues. The germline V gene has CDR1 SEHNR and CDR2 FQNEAQ (reference sequence). CDR3 loop: CASSPPGQGRFKDGYTF. CDR3 bases: TGTGCCAGCAGCCCCCCGGGACAGGGAAGATTTAAGGATGGCTACACCTTC.

CDR3 residues: CASSLRLGQTQYF. CDR3 nucleotide sequence: TGTGCCAGCAGCTTACGGCTGGGGCAGACCCAGTACTTC. The chain employs TRBV7-2 and TRBJ2-5; maybe TRBD1 (5 bases). Trimming shortened V by 2 bases and J by 6 bases, and 10 bases separated the two germline ends. The CDR3 extends over 13 amino acids. Germline V CDR1 and CDR2: SGHTA, FQGNSA.

Ten or more counts support this clonotype. CDR3 sequence reads: CAINRQGNTEAFF. CDR3 DNA: TGTGCCATCAACCGACAGGGGAACACTGAAGCTTTCTTT. V is TRBV10-3 and J is TRBJ1-1; 7 bases line up with TRBD1. The germline V gene has CDR1 ENHRY and CDR2 SYGVKD. Trimming cost V 7 bases and J 1 base; bases outside gene matches: 3. The CDR3 is 13 residues long.

V is TRBV11-1 and J is TRBJ1-3; D possibly corresponds to TRBD1 (6 bases). This CDR3 region has 15 residues. CDR1 SGHAT and CDR2 FQDESV come from the germline V gene (reference sequence). V lost 5 bases and J lost 0, with 11 bases in between. CDR3 in DNA: TGTGCCAGCAGCGACAGGCCTTCCTCTGGAAACACCATATATTTT. It translates to CASSDRPSSGNTIYF.

This clonotype was detected a few times. The chain links TRBV20-1 to TRBJ2-7; 9 positions match TRBD1. Germline trimming cut 0 bases from V and 1 base from J; bases unmatched to any gene: 7. This CDR3 is built from 16 residues. Germline V gene data show CDR1 as DFQATT and CDR2 as SNEGSKA (reference sequence). In nucleotides, the CDR3 is TGCAGTGCTAGAGATTATAGTGGGACAGGGTCCTACGAGCAGTACTTC. Translation: CSARDYSGTGSYEQYF.

This clonotype appeared once. The rearrangement joins TRBV12-3 or TRBV12-4 to TRBJ2-7, with D unresolved. V lost 5 bases, J lost 4 bases, and 12 bases lay in between. The CDR3 consists of 13 residues. In DNA form, the CDR3 reads TGTGCCAGCAGTCTTTCAGACGGTTACGAGCAGTACTTC. Amino acid sequence: CASSLSDGYEQYF.

This clonotype was counted a single time. The chain couples TRBV10-3 to TRBJ1-6; 7 positions agree with TRBD1. Germline CDR1 ENHRY, CDR2 SYGVKD. This CDR3 contains 16 residues. J gave up 5 bases and V 10 bases, and 14 bases lay outside the gene matches. The CDR3 loop is CASTTFGTVNNSPLHF. The CDR3 region has the DNA TGTGCCAGCACCACCTTTGGGACAGTCAATAATTCACCCCTCCACTTT.

Many counts were recorded for this clonotype. The chain joins TRBV20-1 to TRBJ1-2, with no clear D. The CDR3 spans 12 residues. With 3 bases removed from V and 6 bases from J, the gap between germline ends came to 11 bases. Germline V gene lookup returns CDR1 DFQATT and CDR2 SNEGSKA (reference sequence). The chain's CDR3 is CSASMEENGYTF. The CDR3 DNA is TGCAGTGCTAGCATGGAAGAGAATGGCTACACCTTC.